This T cell receptor beta chain was profiled in a study of shared T cell receptors in the human thymus. The repertoire was sequenced with immunoSEQ multiplex PCR; TCRdb's copy has only in-frame clones and lacks some. The sample lists hundreds of thousands of clones; more than 70% were seen once. V was trimmed by 5 bases and J by 10 bases, leaving 21 bases between them. Germline V gene sequence: CDR1 LNHNV, CDR2 YYDKDF (reference sequence). The CDR3 has 16 residues. These same records also appear under a second study, on human thymus T cells. As that report states: The thymus was resected at corrective cardiac surgery. What appeared biased in thymic and blood repertoires was the usage of V and J genes. Related reports documented highly overlapping thymic repertoires among unrelated individuals.

This TCR came from a boy in the first two years of life with a congenital heart defect. The chain recombines TRBV15 with TRBJ1-6; possible D gene TRBD1, 6 bases. Sequenced material: thymocytes. The CDR3 loop is CATSPSGQGKGSPLHF. The CDR3 DNA reads as TGTGCCACCAGCCCCTCGGGGCAGGGGAAGGGGTCACCCCTCCACTTT.